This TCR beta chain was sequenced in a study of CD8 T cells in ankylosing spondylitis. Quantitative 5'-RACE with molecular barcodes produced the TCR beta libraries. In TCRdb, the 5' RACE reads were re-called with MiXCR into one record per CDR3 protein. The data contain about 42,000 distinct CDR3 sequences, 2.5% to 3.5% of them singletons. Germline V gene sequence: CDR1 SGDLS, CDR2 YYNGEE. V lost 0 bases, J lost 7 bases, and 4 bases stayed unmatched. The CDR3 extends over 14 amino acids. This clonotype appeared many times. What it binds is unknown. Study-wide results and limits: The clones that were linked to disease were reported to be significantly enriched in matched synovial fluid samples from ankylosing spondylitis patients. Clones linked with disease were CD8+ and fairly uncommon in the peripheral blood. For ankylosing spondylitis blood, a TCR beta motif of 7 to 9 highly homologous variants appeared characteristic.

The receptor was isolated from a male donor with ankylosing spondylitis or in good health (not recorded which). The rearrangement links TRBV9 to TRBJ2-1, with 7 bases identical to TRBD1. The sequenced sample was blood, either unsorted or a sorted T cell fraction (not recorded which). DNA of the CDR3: TGTGCCAGCAGCGTAGGGGACAGATATAATGAGCAGTTCTTC. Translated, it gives CASSVGDRYNEQFF. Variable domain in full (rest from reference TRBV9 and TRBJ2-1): DSGVTQTPKHLITATGQRVTLRCSPRSGDLSVYWYQQSLDQGLQFLIQYYNGEERAKGNILERFSAQQFPDLHSELNLSSLELGDSALYFCASSVGDRYNEQFFGPGTRLTVL.